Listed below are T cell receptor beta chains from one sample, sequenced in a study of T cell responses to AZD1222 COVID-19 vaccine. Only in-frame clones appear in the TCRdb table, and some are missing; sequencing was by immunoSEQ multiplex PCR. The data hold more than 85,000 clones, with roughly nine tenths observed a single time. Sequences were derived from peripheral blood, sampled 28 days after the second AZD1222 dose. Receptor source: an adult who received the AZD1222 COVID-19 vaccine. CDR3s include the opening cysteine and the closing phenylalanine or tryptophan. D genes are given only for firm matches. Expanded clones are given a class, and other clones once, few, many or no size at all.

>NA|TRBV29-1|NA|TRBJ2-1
CSVFLAGANEQFF
TGCAGCGTTTTTTTAGCAGGTGCCAATGAGCAGTTCTTC
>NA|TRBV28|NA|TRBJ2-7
CASWNVIRAGEQYF
TGTGCCAGCTGGAACGTTATCAGGGCGGGCGAGCAGTACTTC
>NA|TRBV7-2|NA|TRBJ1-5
CASSFPGGSQHF
TGTGCCAGCAGCTTCCCTGGGGGTTCCCAGCATTTT
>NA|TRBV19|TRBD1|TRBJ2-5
CASSIGQGGFVGETQYF
TGTGCCAGTAGTATCGGACAGGGCGGGTTTGTTGGGGAGACCCAGTACTTC
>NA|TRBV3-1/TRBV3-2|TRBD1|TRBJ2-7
CASSQGTGGTYEQYF
TGTGCCAGCAGCCAGGGGACAGGGGGGACCTACGAGCAGTACTTC
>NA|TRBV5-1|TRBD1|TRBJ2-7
CASRGPGQGSPYEQYF
TGCGCCAGCAGAGGCCCGGGACAGGGATCCCCCTACGAGCAGTACTTC
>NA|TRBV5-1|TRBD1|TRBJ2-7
CASSPSRTGNYEQYF
TGCGCCAGCAGCCCCTCCCGGACAGGGAACTACGAGCAGTACTTC
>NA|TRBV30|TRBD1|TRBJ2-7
CAWSKQTGGEQYF
TGTGCCTGGAGTAAACAGACAGGGGGTGAGCAGTACTTC
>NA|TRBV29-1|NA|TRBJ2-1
CSTGRVGNEQFF
TGCAGCACTGGACGGGTGGGCAATGAGCAGTTCTTC
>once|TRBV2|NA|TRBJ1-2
CASSQKGGGYTF
TGTGCCAGCAGCCAAAAGGGTGGGGGCTACACCTTC
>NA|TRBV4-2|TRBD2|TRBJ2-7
CASSQETSGSAYEQYF
TGTGCCAGCAGCCAAGAGACTAGCGGGAGCGCCTACGAGCAGTACTTC
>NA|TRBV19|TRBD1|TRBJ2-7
CASSILQGVAYEQYF
TGTGCCAGTAGTATCCTACAGGGGGTCGCCTACGAGCAGTACTTC
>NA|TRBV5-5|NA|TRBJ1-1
CASSFAPMNTEAFF
TGTGCCAGCAGCTTTGCCCCCATGAACACTGAAGCTTTCTTT
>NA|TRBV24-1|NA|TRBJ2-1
CATSDPSRTNNEQFF
TGTGCCACCAGTGACCCCTCCCGGACTAACAATGAGCAGTTCTTC
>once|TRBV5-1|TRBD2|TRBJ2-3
CASSSNGGGASTDTQYF
TGCGCCAGCAGCTCTAACGGGGGGGGCGCGAGCACAGATACGCAGTATTTT
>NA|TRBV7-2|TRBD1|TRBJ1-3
CASSLWGQGLLSGNTIYF
TGTGCCAGCAGCTTATGGGGACAGGGACTTCTCTCTGGAAACACCATATATTTT
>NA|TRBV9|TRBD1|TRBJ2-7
CASSVDWDSSYEQYF
TGTGCCAGCAGCGTAGATTGGGACAGCTCCTACGAGCAGTACTTC
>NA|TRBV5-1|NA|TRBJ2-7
CASSWVGLQFLEQYF
TGCGCCAGCAGCTGGGTAGGACTTCAGTTCCTCGAGCAGTACTTC
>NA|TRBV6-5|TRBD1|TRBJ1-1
CASRGDRGFSEAFF
TGTGCCAGCAGGGGGGACAGGGGATTCAGTGAAGCTTTCTTT
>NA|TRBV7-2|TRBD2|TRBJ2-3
CASSFSASGSPGDTQYF
TGTGCCAGCAGCTTCTCCGCTAGCGGATCACCGGGGGATACGCAGTATTTT
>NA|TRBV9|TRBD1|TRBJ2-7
CASSVEDRDEQYF
TGTGCCAGCAGCGTAGAGGACAGGGATGAGCAGTACTTC
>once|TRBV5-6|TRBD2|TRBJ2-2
CASSPLGTSGANTGELFF
TGTGCCAGCAGCCCTTTGGGGACTAGCGGCGCGAACACCGGGGAGCTGTTTTTT
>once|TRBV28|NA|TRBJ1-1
CASSLSAVFGGNTEAFF
TGTGCCAGCAGTTTGTCGGCGGTTTTCGGTGGAAACACTGAAGCTTTCTTT
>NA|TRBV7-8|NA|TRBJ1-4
CASSFGRRKEKLFF
TGTGCCAGCAGCTTCGGCAGGCGGAAGGAAAAACTGTTTTTT
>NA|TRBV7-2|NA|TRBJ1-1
CASRAQKTGNTEAFF
TGTGCCAGCAGGGCTCAAAAAACAGGGAACACTGAAGCTTTCTTT
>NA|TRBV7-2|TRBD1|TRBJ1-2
CASSPQMGQGPNYGYTF
TGTGCCAGCAGCCCCCAGATGGGACAGGGGCCTAACTATGGCTACACCTTC
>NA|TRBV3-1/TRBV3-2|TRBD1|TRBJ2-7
CASSQPGQGSSYEQYF
TGTGCCAGCAGCCAACCTGGACAGGGAAGCTCCTACGAGCAGTACTTC
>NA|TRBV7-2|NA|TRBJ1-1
CASSFSDRKAFF
TGTGCCAGCAGCTTTTCGGACAGAAAAGCTTTCTTT
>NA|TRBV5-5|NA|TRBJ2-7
CASSLGQGAYEQYF
TGTGCCAGCAGCTTGGGGCAGGGAGCCTACGAGCAGTACTTC
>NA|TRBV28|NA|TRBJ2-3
CASNPGRISTDTQYF
TGTGCCAGCAATCCTGGGCGCATTTCCACAGATACGCAGTATTTT
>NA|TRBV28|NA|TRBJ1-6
CASTLDRPYNSPLHF
TGTGCCAGCACCCTCGACAGGCCTTATAATTCACCCCTCCACTTT
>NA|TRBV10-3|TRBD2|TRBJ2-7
CAIRGTSGRAGNEQYF
TGTGCCATCAGGGGGACTAGCGGGAGGGCTGGGAATGAGCAGTACTTC